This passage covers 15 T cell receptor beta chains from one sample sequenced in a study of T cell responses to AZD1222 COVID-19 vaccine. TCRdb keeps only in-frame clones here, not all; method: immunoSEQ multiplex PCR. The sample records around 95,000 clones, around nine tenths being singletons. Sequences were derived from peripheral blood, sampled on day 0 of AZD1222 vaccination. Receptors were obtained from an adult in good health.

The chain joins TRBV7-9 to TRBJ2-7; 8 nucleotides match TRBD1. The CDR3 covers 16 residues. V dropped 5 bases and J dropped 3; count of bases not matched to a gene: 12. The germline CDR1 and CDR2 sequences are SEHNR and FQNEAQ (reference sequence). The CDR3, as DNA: TGTGCCAGCAGCAGGCAAACGGGACAGGTCTTCTACGAGCAGTACTTC. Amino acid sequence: CASSRQTGQVFYEQYF.

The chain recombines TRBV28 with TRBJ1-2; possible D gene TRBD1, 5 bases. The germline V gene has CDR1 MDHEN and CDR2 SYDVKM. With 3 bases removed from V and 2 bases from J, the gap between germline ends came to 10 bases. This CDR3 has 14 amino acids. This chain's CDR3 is CASSFWGSNYGYTF. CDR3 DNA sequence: TGTGCCAGCAGTTTTTGGGGGTCAAACTATGGCTACACCTTC.

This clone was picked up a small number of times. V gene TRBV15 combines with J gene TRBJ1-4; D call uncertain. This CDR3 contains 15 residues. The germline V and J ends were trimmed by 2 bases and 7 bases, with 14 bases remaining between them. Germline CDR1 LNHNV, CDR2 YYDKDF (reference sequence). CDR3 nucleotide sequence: TGTGCCACCAGCAGACTGACGAAGGAGGGTGAAAAACTGTTTTTT. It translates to CATSRLTKEGEKLFF. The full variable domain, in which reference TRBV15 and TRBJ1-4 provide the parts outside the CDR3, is DAMVIQNPRYQVTQFGKPVTLSCSQTLNHNVMYWYQQKSSQAPKLLFHYYDKDFNNEADTPDNFQSRRPNTSFCFLDIRSPGLGDTAMYLCATSRLTKEGEKLFFGSGTQLSVL.

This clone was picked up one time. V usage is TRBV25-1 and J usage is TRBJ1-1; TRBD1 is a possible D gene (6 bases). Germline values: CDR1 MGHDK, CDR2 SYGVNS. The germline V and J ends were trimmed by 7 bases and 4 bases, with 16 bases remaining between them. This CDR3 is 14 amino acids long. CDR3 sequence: CASTSEGGITEAFF. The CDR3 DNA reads TGTGCCAGCACGTCCGAGGGGGGGATCACTGAAGCTTTCTTT.

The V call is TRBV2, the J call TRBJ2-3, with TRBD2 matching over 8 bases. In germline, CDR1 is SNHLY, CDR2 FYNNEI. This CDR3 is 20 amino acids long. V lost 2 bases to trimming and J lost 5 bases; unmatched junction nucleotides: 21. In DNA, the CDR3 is TGTGCCAGCAGTGAAAGCTATACACCGGGACTAGTAGGTGCGGTAGATACGCAGTATTTT. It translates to CASSESYTPGLVGAVDTQYF.

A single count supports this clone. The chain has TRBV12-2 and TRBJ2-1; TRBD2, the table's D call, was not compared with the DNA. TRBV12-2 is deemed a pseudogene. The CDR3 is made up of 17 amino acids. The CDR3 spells CASRLINGIAGDDEQFF. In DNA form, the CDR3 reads TGTGCAAGTCGCTTAATCAATGGGATAGCGGGAGACGATGAGCAGTTCTTC.

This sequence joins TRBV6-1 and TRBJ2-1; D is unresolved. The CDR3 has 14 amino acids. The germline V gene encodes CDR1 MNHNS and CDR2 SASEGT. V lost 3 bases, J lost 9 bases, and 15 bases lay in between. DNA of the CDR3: TGTGCCAGCAGTGATGGCGCTTCCAGCACTGAGCAGTTCTTC. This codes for CASSDGASSTEQFF.

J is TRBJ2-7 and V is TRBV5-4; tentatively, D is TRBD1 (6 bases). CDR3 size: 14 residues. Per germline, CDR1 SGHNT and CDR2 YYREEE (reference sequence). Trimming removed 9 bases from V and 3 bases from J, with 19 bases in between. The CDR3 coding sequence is TGTGCCACTTGGTCAGGGGCAAAGAACTACGAGCAGTACTTC. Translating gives CATWSGAKNYEQYF.

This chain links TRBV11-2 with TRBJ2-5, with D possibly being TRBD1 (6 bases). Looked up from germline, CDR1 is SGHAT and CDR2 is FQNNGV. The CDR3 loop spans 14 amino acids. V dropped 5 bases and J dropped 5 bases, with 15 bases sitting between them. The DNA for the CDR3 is TGTGCCAGCAGCATATCACAGGGTGCGGAGACCCAGTACTTC. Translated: CASSISQGAETQYF.

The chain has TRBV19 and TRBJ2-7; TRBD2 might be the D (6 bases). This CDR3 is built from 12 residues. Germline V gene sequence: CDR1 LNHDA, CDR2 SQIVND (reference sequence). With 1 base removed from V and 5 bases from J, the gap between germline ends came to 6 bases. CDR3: CASSIAGDEQYF. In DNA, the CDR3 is TGTGCCAGTAGTATAGCGGGGGACGAGCAGTACTTC.

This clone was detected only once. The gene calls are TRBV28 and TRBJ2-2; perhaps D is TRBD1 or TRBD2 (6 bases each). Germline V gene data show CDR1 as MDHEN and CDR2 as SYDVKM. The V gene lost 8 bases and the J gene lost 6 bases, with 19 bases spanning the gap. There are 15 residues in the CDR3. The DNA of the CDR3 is TGTGCCAGCTGGAGGGGCAGGGGTCGCTCCGGGGAGCTGTTTTTT. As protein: CASWRGRGRSGELFF.

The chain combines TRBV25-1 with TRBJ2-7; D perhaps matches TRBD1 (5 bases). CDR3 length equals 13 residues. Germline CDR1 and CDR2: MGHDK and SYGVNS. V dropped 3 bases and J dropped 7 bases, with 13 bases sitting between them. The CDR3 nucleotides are TGTGCCAGCAGTGATACGGGTAGGGGAGAGCAGTACTTC. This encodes CASSDTGRGEQYF.

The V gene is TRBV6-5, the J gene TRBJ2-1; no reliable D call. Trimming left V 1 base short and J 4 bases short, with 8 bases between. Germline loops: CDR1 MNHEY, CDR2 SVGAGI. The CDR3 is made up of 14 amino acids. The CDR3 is CASSYFGSYNEQFF. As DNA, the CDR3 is TGTGCCAGCAGTTACTTCGGCTCGTACAATGAGCAGTTCTTC.

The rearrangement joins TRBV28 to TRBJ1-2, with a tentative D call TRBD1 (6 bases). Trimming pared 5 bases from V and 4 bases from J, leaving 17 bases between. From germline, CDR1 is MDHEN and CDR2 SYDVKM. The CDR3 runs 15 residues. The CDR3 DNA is TGTGCCAGCAGTACCCAGGGGAGGGTCCTCTATGGCTACACCTTC. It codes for CASSTQGRVLYGYTF.

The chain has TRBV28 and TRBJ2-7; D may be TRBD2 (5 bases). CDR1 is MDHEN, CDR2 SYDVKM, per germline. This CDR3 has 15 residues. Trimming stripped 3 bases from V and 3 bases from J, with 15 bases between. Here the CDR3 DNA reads TGTGCCAGCAGTTTTGCGGGTGTGCAAAACTACGAGCAGTACTTC. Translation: CASSFAGVQNYEQYF.